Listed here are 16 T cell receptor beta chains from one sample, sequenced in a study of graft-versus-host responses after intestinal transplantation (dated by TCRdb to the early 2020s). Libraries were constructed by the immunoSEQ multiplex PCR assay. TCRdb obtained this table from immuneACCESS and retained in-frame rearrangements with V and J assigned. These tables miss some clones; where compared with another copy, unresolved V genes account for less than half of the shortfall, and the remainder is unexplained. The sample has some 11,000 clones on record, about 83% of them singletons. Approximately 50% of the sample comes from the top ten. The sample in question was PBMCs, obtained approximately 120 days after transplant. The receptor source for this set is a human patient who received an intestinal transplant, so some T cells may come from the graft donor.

In DNA form, the CDR3 reads TGTGCCTGGAAGGTGGGACGGGGCTACAATGAGCAGTTCTTC. It codes for CAWKVGRGYNEQFF. The chain is built from TRBV30 and TRBJ2-1; D is perhaps TRBD1 or TRBD2 (5 bases each). Germline-derived CDR1 and CDR2 are GTSNPN and SVGIG (reference sequence). Trimming shortened V by 4 bases and J by 3 bases, and 13 bases separated the two germline ends. There are 14 residues in the CDR3.

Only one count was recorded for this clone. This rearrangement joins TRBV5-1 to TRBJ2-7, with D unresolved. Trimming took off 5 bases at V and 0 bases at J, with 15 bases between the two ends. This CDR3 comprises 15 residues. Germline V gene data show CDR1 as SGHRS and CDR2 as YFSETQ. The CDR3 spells CASRSVVPSSYEQYF. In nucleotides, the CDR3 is TGCGCCAGCAGGTCTGTTGTCCCCAGCTCCTACGAGCAGTACTTC.

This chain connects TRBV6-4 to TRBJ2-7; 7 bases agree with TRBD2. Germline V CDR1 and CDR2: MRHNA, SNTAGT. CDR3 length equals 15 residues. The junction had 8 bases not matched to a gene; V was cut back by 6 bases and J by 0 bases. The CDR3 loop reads CASRDGSSGSYEQYF. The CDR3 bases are TGTGCCAGCAGAGATGGGTCTAGCGGCTCCTACGAGCAGTACTTC.

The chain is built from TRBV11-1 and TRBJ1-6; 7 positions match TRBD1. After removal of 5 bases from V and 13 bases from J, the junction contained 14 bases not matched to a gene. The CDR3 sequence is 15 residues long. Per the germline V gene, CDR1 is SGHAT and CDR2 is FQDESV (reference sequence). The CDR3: CASSPGTVLVEPLHF. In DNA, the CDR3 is TGTGCCAGCAGCCCCGGGACAGTGCTCGTCGAGCCCCTCCACTTT.

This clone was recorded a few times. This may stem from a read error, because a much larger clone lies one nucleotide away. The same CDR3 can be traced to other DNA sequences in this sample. Here the CDR3 reads CASSPRGGSTDTQYF. DNA of the CDR3: TGCGCCAGCAGCCCCAGGGGGGGAAGCACAGATACGCAGTATTTT. The rearrangement links TRBV4-1 to TRBJ2-3; D is possibly TRBD1 or TRBD2 (7 bases each). The CDR3 extends over 15 amino acids. Germline V CDR1 and CDR2: MGHRA, YSYEKL. V was pared by 4 bases and J by 0 bases, with 11 bases between.

The CDR3 bases are TGTGCCTGGAGTGTCGACACGACAGGGTACAATGAGCAGTTCTTC. Protein sequence: CAWSVDTTGYNEQFF. The chain employs TRBV30 and TRBJ2-1, with TRBD1 identical over 7 bases. The trim removed 0 bases at V and 4 bases at J, leaving 6 bases unmatched. Germline V gene data show CDR1 as GTSNPN and CDR2 as SVGIG (reference sequence). This CDR3 comprises 15 residues.

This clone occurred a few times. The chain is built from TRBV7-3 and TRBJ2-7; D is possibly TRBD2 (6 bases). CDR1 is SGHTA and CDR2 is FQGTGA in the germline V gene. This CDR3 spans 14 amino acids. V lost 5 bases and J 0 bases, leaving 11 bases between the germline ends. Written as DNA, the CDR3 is TGTGCCAGCAGCGCGGGACCCAGCTCCTACGAGCAGTACTTC. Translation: CASSAGPSSYEQYF.

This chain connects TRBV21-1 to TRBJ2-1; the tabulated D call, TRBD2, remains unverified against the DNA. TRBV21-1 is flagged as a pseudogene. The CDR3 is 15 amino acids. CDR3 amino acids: CASSNPGLVTDEQFF. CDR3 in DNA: TGTGCCAGCAGCAACCCGGGACTAGTCACTGATGAGCAGTTCTTC.

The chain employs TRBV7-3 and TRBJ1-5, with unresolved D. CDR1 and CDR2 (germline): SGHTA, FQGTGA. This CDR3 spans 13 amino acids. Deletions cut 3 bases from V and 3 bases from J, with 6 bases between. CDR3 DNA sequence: TGTGCCAGCAGCTTCGACCTCAATCAGCCCCAGCATTTT. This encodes CASSFDLNQPQHF.

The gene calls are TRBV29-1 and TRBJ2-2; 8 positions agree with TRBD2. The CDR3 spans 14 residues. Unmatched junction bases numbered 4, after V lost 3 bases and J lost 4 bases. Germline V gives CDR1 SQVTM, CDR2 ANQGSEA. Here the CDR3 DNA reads TGCAGCGTTGACGGGACTAGTCCCACCGGGGAGCTGTTTTTT. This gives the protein CSVDGTSPTGELFF.

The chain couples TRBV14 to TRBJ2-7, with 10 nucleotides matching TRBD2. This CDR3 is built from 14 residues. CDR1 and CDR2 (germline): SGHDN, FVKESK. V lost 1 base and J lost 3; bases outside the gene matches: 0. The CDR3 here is CASSQGLAGYEQYF. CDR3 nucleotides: TGTGCCAGCAGCCAAGGACTAGCGGGCTACGAGCAGTACTTC.

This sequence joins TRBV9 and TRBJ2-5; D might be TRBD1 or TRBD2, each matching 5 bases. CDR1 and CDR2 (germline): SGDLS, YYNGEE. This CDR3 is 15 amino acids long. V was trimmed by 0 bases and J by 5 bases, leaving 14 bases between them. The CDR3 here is CASSVDPGRGETQYF. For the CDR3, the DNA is TGTGCCAGCAGCGTAGATCCGGGACGTGGGGAGACCCAGTACTTC.

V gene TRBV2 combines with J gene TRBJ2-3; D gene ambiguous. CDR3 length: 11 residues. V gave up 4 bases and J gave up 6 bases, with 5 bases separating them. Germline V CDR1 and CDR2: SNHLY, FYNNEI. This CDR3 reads CASSVLDTQYF. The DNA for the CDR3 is TGTGCCAGCAGTGTACTGGATACGCAGTATTTT.

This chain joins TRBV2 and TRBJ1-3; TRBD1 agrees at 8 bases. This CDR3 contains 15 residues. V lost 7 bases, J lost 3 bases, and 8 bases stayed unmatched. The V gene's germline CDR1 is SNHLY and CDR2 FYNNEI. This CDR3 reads CASKIDRGSGNTIYF. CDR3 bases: TGTGCCAGCAAAATCGACAGGGGAAGTGGAAACACCATATATTTT.

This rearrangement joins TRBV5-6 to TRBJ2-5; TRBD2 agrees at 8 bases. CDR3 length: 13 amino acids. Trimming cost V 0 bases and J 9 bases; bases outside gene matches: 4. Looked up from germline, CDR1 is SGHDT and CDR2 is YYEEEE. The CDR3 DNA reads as TGTGCCAGCAGCTTGGCGGGGCGGGAGGCCCAGTACTTC. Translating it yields CASSLAGREAQYF.

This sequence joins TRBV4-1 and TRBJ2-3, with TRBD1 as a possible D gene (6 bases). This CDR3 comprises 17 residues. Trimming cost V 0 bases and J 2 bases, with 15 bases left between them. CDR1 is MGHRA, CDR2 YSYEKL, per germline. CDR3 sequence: CASSQEGKTGYTDTQYF. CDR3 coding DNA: TGCGCCAGCAGCCAAGAGGGTAAAACAGGGTACACAGATACGCAGTATTTT.